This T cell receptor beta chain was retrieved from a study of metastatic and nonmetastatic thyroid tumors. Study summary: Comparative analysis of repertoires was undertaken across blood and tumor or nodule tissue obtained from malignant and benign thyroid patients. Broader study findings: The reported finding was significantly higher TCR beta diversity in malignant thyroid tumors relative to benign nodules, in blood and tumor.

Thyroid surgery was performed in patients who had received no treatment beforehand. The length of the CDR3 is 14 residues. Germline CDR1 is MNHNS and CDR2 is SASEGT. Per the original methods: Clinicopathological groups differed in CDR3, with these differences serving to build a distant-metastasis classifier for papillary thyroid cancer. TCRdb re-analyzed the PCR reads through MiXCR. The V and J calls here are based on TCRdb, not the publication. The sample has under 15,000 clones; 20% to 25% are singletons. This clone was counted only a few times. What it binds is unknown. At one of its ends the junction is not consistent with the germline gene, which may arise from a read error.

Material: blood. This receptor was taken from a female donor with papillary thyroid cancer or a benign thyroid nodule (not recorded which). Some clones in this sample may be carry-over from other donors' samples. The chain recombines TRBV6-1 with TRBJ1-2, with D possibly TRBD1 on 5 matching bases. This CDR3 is CVSSEGQGGYGYTF. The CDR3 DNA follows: TGTGTCAGCAGTGAAGGGCAGGGCGGCTATGGCTACACCTTC.